These 13 T cell receptor beta chains share one sample of origin, sequenced in a study of T cell clones after liver transplantation. Using immunoSEQ multiplex PCR, the repertoire was profiled, and TCRdb retains in-frame clones only, with some absent. This sample has 95,000 to 110,000 clones, with 80% to 85% found just once. Sequenced here: CD4+ T cells from blood, sampled before liver transplant. These receptors were collected from a human donor who received a liver transplant.

The V gene is TRBV30, the J gene TRBJ1-5; D call uncertain. V was trimmed by 1 base and J by 4 bases, leaving 5 bases between them. The CDR3 consists of 12 residues. CDR1 GTSNPN and CDR2 SVGIG come from the germline V gene (reference sequence). This CDR3 reads CAWSDGNQPQHF. The CDR3 DNA reads as TGTGCCTGGAGTGACGGGAATCAGCCCCAGCATTTT.

The rearrangement links TRBV6-5 to TRBJ2-3, with 10 bases aligning to TRBD2. V lost 2 bases and J lost 8; bases outside the gene matches: 7. CDR3 size: 15 residues. The germline gives CDR1 MNHEY, CDR2 SVGAGI. The chain's CDR3 is CASSYEAGGPGTQYF. In DNA, the CDR3 is TGTGCCAGCAGTTACGAAGCGGGAGGGCCTGGTACGCAGTATTTT.

The rearrangement uses TRBV11-2 and TRBJ2-7, with 9 positions matching TRBD1. Unmatched junction bases numbered 9, after V lost 6 bases and J lost 3 bases. The CDR3 loop spans 15 amino acids. Germline values: CDR1 SGHAT, CDR2 FQNNGV. In DNA form, the CDR3 reads TGTGCCAGCAGGCCCGCTCTGGACAGGGGCTACGAGCAGTACTTC. It codes for CASRPALDRGYEQYF.

V gene TRBV6-5 combines with J gene TRBJ1-1; TRBD1 aligns across 8 bases. After removal of 6 bases from V and 5 bases from J, the junction contained 11 bases not matched to a gene. CDR3 length equals 15 residues. The germline V gene has CDR1 MNHEY and CDR2 SVGAGI. DNA for the CDR3: TGTGCCAGCAGCAGTCGACAGGGGAGAATAACTGAAGCTTTCTTT. Encoded protein: CASSSRQGRITEAFF.

The rearrangement links TRBV7-2 to TRBJ2-1, with TRBD2 matching over 8 bases. Losses at the gene ends were 5 bases for V and 8 bases for J; bases not matched to a gene: 5. The CDR3 contains 13 residues. Germline assignment: CDR1 SGHTA and CDR2 FQGNSA. The CDR3 reads CASSPGGRDEQFF. The CDR3 DNA is TGTGCCAGCAGCCCGGGGGGGCGGGATGAGCAGTTCTTC. Variable domain in full (rest from reference TRBV7-2 and TRBJ2-1): GAGVSQSPSNKVTEKGKDVELRCDPISGHTALYWYRQSLGQGLEFLIYFQGNSAPDKSGLPSDRFSAERTGGSVSTLTIQRTQQEDSAVYLCASSPGGRDEQFFGPGTRLTVL.

This chain uses TRBV7-2 with TRBJ1-1; maybe TRBD1 (5 bases). This CDR3 is 13 amino acids long. Germline CDR1 and CDR2: SGHTA and FQGNSA. V lost 2 bases and J lost 1, with 5 bases in between. For the CDR3, the DNA is TGTGCCAGCAGCTTACAGGGGAACACTGAAGCTTTCTTT. It encodes CASSLQGNTEAFF. Full variable domain (rest looked up from reference TRBV7-2 and TRBJ1-1): GAGVSQSPSNKVTEKGKDVELRCDPISGHTALYWYRQSLGQGLEFLIYFQGNSAPDKSGLPSDRFSAERTGGSVSTLTIQRTQQEDSAVYLCASSLQGNTEAFFGQGTRLTVV.

The rearrangement links TRBV28 to TRBJ1-5; D call uncertain. Looked up from germline, CDR1 is MDHEN and CDR2 is SYDVKM. V lost 6 bases, J lost 0 bases, and 9 bases lay in between. The CDR3 runs to 14 residues. CDR3: CASRTRYSNQPQHF. In nucleotides, the CDR3 is TGTGCCAGCAGGACAAGATATAGCAATCAGCCCCAGCATTTT.

The V and J genes are TRBV6-6 and TRBJ2-1, with D unclear. Germline V gene sequence: CDR1 MNHNY, CDR2 SVGAGI (reference sequence). V shed 4 bases and J shed 4 bases, with 14 bases lying between them. There are 15 residues in the CDR3. The CDR3 nucleotides are TGTGCCAGCAGTTCTCCCGCGATCGGTTACAATGAGCAGTTCTTC. It specifies CASSSPAIGYNEQFF.

The chain recombines TRBV7-2 with TRBJ2-3; a weak D match, TRBD2 (6 bases). CDR3 length: 12 residues. V lost 4 bases and J 8 bases, leaving 10 bases between the germline ends. The germline V gene has CDR1 SGHTA and CDR2 FQGNSA. This chain's CDR3 is CASSSNGGTQYF. CDR3 coding DNA: TGTGCCAGCAGCTCTAACGGGGGTACGCAGTATTTT.

The rearrangement joins TRBV29-1 to TRBJ1-1; possibly TRBD1 for D (6 bases). V gave up 7 bases and J gave up 1 base, with 10 bases separating them. Germline V gene lookup returns CDR1 SQVTM and CDR2 ANQGSEA. This CDR3 comprises 12 residues. The DNA of the CDR3 is TGCAGCGCAAAGACAGGGAACACTGAAGCTTTCTTT. As protein: CSAKTGNTEAFF.

J is TRBJ1-2 and V is TRBV30; D remains ambiguous. The CDR3 length is 12 residues. Germline V gene data show CDR1 as GTSNPN and CDR2 as SVGIG (reference sequence). V lost 3 bases and J lost 4, with 9 bases in between. CDR3 sequence reads: CAWRGRPYGYTF. The CDR3 coding sequence is TGTGCCTGGAGAGGGCGGCCCTATGGCTACACCTTC.

This chain links TRBV14 with TRBJ1-2; 9 bases align to TRBD1. The CDR3 sequence is 15 residues long. Germline CDR1 and CDR2: SGHDN and FVKESK. V shed 0 bases and J 7 bases; nucleotides not matched to a gene: 6. The CDR3 DNA follows: TGTGCCAGCAGCCAAGAGGGACAGGGATGGGGTGGCTACACCTTC. Translation gives CASSQEGQGWGGYTF.

This chain links TRBV15 with TRBJ2-7; 15 bases line up with TRBD2. J lost 5 bases, V lost 1 base, and 6 bases had no gene match. This CDR3 contains 17 residues. Germline V gene data show CDR1 as LNHNV and CDR2 as YYDKDF (reference sequence). CDR3 amino acids: CATSRGGTSGRRDEQYF. The CDR3, as DNA: TGTGCCACCAGCAGAGGAGGGACTAGCGGGAGGAGGGACGAGCAGTACTTC.